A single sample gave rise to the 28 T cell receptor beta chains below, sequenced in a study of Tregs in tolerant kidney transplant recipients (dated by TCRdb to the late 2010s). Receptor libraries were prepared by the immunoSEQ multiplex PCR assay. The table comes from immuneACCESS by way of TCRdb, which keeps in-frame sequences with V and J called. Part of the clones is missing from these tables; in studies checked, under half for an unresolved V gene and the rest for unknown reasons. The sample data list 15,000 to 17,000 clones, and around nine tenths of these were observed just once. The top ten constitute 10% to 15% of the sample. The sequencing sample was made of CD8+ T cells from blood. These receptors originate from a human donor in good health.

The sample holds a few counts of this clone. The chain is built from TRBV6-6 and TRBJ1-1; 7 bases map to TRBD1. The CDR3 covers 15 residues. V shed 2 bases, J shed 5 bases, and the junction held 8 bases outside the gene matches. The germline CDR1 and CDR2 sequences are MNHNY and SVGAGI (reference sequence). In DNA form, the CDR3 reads TGTGCCAGCAGTTACCCCCCAGGGGGGTTTACTGAAGCTTTCTTT. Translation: CASSYPPGGFTEAFF.

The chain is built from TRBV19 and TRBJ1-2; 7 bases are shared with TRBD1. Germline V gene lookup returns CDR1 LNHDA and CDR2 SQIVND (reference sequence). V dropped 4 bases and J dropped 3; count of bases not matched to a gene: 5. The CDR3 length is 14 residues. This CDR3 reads CASSTQGEDYGYTF. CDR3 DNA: TGTGCCAGTAGTACTCAGGGGGAAGACTATGGCTACACCTTC.

The CDR3: CASSFDWETQYF. CDR3 DNA: TGTGCCAGCAGCTTTGATTGGGAGACCCAGTACTTC. The J gene is TRBJ2-5, the V gene TRBV4-2; unclear D gene. V gave up 5 bases and J gave up 5 bases, with 9 bases separating them. Looked up from germline, CDR1 is LGHNA and CDR2 is YNFKEQ. This CDR3 comprises 12 residues.

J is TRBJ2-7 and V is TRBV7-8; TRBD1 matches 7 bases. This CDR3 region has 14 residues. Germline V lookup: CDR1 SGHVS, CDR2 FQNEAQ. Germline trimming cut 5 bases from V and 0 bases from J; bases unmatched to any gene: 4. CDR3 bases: TGTGCCAGCAGCCTCCAGGGGGTCTCCTACGAGCAGTACTTC. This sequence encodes CASSLQGVSYEQYF.

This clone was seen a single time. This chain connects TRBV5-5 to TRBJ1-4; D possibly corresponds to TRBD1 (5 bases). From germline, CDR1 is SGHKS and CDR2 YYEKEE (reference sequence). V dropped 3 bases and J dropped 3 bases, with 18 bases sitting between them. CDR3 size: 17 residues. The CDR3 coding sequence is TGTGCCAGCAGCTACGTCCCCCCCGGGGGAGCTAATGAAAAACTGTTTTTT. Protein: CASSYVPPGGANEKLFF.

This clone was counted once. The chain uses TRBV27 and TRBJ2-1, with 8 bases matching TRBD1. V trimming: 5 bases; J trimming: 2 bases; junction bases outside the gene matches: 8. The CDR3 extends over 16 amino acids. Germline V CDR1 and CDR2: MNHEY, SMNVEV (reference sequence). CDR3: CASSQGQGGTYNEQFF. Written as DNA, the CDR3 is TGTGCCAGCAGTCAAGGACAGGGCGGTACCTACAATGAGCAGTTCTTC.

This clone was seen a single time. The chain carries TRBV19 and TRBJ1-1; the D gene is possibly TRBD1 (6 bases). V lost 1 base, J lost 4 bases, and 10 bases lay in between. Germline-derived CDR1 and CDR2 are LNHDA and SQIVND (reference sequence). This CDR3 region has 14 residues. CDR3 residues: CASSIAGVPTEAFF. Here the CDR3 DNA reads TGTGCCAGTAGTATAGCAGGGGTTCCCACTGAAGCTTTCTTT. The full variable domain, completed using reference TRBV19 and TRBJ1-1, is DGGITQSPKYLFRKEGQNVTLSCEQNLNHDAMYWYRQDPGQGLRLIYYSQIVNDFQKGDIAEGYSVSREKKESFPLTVTSAQKNPTAFYLCASSIAGVPTEAFFGQGTRLTVV.

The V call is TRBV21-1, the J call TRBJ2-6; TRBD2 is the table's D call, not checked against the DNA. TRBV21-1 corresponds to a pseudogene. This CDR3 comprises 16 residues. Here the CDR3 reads CASIFVGRTGANVLTF. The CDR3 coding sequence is TGTGCCAGCATCTTCGTGGGGAGGACTGGGGCCAACGTCCTGACTTTC.

The CDR3 reads CASSYSNVREQFF. CDR3 in DNA: TGTGCCAGCAGTTACTCGAACGTGCGTGAGCAGTTCTTC. The chain joins TRBV6-5 to TRBJ2-1; no firm D call. The germline CDR1 and CDR2 sequences are MNHEY and SVGAGI. V was pared by 0 bases and J by 9 bases, with 9 bases between. The length of the CDR3 is 13 residues.

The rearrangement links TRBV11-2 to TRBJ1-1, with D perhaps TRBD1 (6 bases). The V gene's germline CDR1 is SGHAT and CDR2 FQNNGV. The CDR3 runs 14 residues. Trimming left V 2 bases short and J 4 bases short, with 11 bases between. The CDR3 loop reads CASSLKQGFTEAFF. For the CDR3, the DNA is TGTGCCAGCAGCTTAAAACAGGGCTTCACTGAAGCTTTCTTT.

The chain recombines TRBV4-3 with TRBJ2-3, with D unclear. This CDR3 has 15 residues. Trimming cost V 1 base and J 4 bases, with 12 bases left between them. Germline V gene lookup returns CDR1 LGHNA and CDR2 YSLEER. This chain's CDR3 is CASSQADDVADTQYF. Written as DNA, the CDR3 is TGCGCCAGCAGCCAAGCTGACGACGTCGCAGATACGCAGTATTTT.

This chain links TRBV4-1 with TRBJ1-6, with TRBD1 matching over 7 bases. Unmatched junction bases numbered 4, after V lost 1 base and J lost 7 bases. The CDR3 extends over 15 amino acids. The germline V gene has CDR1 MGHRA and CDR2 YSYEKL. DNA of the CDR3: TGCGCCAGCAGCCAAGGGGCAGGGGGGAATTCACCCCTCCACTTT. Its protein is CASSQGAGGNSPLHF.

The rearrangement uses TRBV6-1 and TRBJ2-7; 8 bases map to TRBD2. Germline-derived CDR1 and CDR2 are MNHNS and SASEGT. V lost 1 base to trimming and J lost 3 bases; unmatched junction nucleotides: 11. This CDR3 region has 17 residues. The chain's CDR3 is CASSEGRGGRQNYEQYF. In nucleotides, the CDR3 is TGTGCCAGCAGTGAAGGTCGAGGCGGGAGGCAAAACTACGAGCAGTACTTC.

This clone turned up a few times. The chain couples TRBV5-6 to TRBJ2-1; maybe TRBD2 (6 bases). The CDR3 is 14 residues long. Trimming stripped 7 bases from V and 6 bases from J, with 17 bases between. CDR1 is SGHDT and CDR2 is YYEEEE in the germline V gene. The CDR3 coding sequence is TGTGCCAGCGGGGAGGTACTAGTACCCAATGAGCAGTTCTTC. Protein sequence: CASGEVLVPNEQFF.

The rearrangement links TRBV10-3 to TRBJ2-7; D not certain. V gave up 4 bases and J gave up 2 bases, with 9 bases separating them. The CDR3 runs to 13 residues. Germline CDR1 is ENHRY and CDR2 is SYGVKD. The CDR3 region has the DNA TGTGCCATCAGTGGGTCCGAAACCTACGAGCAGTACTTC. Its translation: CAISGSETYEQYF.

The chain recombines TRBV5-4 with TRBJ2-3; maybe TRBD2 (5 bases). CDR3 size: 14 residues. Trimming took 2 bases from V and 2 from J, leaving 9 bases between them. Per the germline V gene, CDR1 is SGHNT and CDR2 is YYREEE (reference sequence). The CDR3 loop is CASSFHRDTDTQYF. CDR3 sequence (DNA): TGTGCCAGCAGCTTCCACCGGGACACAGATACGCAGTATTTT.

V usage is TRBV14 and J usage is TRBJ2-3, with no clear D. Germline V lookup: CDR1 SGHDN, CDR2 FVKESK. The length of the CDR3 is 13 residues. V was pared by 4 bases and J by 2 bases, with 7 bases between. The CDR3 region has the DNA TGTGCCAGCAGCCTTATCGACACAGATACGCAGTATTTT. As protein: CASSLIDTDTQYF.

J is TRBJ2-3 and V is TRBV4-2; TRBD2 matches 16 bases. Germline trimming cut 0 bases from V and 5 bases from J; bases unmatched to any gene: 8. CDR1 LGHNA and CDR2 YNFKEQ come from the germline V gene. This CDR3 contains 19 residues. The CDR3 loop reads CASSQDPGTSGRAEDTQYF. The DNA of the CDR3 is TGTGCCAGCAGCCAAGATCCCGGGACTAGCGGGAGGGCGGAAGATACGCAGTATTTT.

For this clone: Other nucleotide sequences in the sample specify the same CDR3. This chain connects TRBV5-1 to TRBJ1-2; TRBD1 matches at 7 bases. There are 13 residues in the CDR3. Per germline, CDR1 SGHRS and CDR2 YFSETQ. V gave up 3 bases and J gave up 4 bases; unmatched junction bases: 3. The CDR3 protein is CASSSGQIYGYTF. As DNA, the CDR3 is TGCGCCAGCAGCTCGGGACAGATCTATGGCTACACCTTC.

DNA for the CDR3: TGTGCCTGGGTACAGGAGAACACTGAAGCTTTCTTT. Translating gives CAWVQENTEAFF. The V and J genes are TRBV30 and TRBJ1-1; a weak D match, TRBD1 (5 bases). Germline V gene sequence: CDR1 GTSNPN, CDR2 SVGIG (reference sequence). This CDR3 is 12 amino acids long. V lost 5 bases, J lost 1 base, and 8 bases lay in between.

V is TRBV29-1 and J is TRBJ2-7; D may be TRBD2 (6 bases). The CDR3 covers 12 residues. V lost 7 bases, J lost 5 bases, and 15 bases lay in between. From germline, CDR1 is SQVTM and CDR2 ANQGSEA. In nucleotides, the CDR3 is TGCAGCGCCCGTGAGGGAGGCAACGAGCAGTACTTC. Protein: CSAREGGNEQYF.

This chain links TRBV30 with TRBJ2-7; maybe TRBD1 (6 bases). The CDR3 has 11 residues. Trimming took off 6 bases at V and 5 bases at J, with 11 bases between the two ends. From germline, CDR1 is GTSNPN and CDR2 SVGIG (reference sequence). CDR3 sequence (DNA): TGTGCCTGCCTGGACAGCCACGAGCAGTACTTC. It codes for CACLDSHEQYF.

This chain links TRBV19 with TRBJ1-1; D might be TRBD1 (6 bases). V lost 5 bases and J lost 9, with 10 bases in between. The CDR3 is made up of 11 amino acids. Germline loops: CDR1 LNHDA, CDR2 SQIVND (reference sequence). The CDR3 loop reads CASSATGQAFF. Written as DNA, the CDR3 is TGTGCCAGTAGTGCGACAGGCCAAGCTTTCTTT.

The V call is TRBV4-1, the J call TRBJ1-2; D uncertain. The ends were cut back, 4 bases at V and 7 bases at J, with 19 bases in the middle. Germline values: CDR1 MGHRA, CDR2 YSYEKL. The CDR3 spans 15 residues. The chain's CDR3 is CASSPGDQSVSGYTF. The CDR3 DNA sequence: TGCGCCAGCAGCCCCGGGGATCAGAGCGTTTCTGGCTACACCTTC.

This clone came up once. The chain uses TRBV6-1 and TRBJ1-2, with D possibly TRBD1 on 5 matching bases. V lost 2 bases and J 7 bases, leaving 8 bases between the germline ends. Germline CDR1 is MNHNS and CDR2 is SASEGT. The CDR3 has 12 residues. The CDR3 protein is CASSEFGAGYTF. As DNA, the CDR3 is TGTGCCAGCAGTGAATTTGGGGCTGGCTACACCTTC.

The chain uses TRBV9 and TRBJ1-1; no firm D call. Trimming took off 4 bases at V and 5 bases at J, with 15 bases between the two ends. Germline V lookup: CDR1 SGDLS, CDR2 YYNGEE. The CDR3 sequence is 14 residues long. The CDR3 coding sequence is TGTGCCAGCAGCCCTTCAGCGGGCTTGACTGAAGCTTTCTTT. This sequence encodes CASSPSAGLTEAFF. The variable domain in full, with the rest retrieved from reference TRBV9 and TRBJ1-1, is DSGVTQTPKHLITATGQRVTLRCSPRSGDLSVYWYQQSLDQGLQFLIQYYNGEERAKGNILERFSAQQFPDLHSELNLSSLELGDSALYFCASSPSAGLTEAFFGQGTRLTVV.

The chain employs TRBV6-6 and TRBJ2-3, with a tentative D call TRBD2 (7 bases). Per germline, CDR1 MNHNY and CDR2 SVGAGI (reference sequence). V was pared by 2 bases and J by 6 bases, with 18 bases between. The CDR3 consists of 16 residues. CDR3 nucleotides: TGTGCCAGCAGTTACCCATGGGGGGGGCATATGGATACGCAGTATTTT. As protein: CASSYPWGGHMDTQYF.

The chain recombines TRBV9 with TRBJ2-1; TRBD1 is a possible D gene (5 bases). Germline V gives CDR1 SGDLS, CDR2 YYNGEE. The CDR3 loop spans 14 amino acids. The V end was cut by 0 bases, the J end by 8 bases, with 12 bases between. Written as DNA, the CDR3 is TGTGCCAGCAGCGTAGAAGTAGGGGTTGATGAGCAGTTCTTC. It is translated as CASSVEVGVDEQFF.